This T cell receptor beta chain was profiled in a study of a mutant IDH1 vaccine in newly diagnosed glioma. On this clone: The target antigen is unknown.

Method: immunoSEQ multiplex PCR; TCRdb's copy keeps in-frame clones and lacks some. The sample records around 84,000 clones, over 75% being singletons. The CDR3 spans 17 residues. Germline assignment: CDR1 SGHDT and CDR2 YYEEEE. The J segment lost 5 bases and the V segment lost 2 bases, leaving 12 bases of the junction unmatched. Time point defined: week 47, end of study. Mutant IDH1 20-mer peptide, at 300 ug, made up each vaccine dose, with topical imiquimod. Here the sequenced sample was PBMCs, taken from a glioma patient whose treatment included an IDH1 peptide vaccine. This receptor was identified in a man aged 40-55 years with glioma. This chain links TRBV5-6 with TRBJ1-2; 10 positions agree with TRBD1. The CDR3 region is CASSLDRGRNGGYGYTF. The CDR3, as DNA: TGTGCCAGCAGCTTAGACAGGGGGCGGAATGGAGGATATGGCTACACCTTC.